Below, 11 T cell receptor beta chains from the same sample are listed, as sequenced in a study of cytotoxic CD8 clonotypes in ibrutinib-treated CLL. Profiled with immunoSEQ multiplex PCR; TCRdb holds only in-frame clones, not every one. The top ten hold 6.5% to 8% of the sample, which has about 140,000 clones, 80% seen once. The material was PBMCs, obtained after 36 months of ibrutinib treatment. These receptors were taken from a human donor with chronic lymphocytic leukemia.

The rearrangement uses TRBV29-1 and TRBJ2-7; D not certain. Germline V gives CDR1 SQVTM, CDR2 ANQGSEA. This CDR3 has 11 residues. Trimming shortened V by 0 bases and J by 4 bases, and 4 bases separated the two germline ends. The CDR3 DNA reads TGCAGCGTTGAAGATATTTACGAGCAGTACTTC. Its protein is CSVEDIYEQYF.

This clone was picked up a small number of times. The rearrangement uses TRBV5-1 and TRBJ1-3, with 8 bases identical to TRBD1. The CDR3 runs to 14 residues. From germline, CDR1 is SGHRS and CDR2 YFSETQ. V lost 5 bases and J lost 2; bases outside the gene matches: 3. CDR3 amino acids: CASSSGGAGNTIYF. The CDR3 DNA follows: TGCGCCAGCAGTTCAGGGGGCGCTGGAAACACCATATATTTT. Combining the CDR3 with reference TRBV5-1 and TRBJ1-3 gives the whole variable domain KAGVTQTPRYLIKTRGQQVTLSCSPISGHRSVSWYQQTPGQGLQFLFEYFSETQRNKGNFPGRFSGRQFSNSRSEMNVSTLELGDSALYLCASSSGGAGNTIYFGEGSWLTVV.

This chain links TRBV7-9 with TRBJ2-3, with D maybe TRBD2 (6 bases). V was clipped by 3 bases and J by 1 base, with 11 bases between them. The CDR3 is made up of 15 amino acids. Germline CDR1 SEHNR, CDR2 FQNEAQ (reference sequence). The CDR3: CASSFTGSGTDTQYF. CDR3 bases: TGTGCCAGCAGCTTCACCGGGAGTGGCACAGATACGCAGTATTTT.

The chain has TRBV5-1 and TRBJ2-1; D gene unclear. Germline assignment: CDR1 SGHRS and CDR2 YFSETQ. The CDR3 is 14 residues long. V lost 3 bases to trimming and J lost 6 bases, with 13 bases between them. The CDR3 bases are TGCGCCAGCAGCTCGGCGGAGAGAAGCAATGAGCAGTTCTTC. Protein: CASSSAERSNEQFF.

The chain links TRBV29-1 to TRBJ2-5, with TRBD2 identical over 7 bases. The V segment lost 7 bases and the J segment 1 base; nucleotides outside the gene matches: 12. The CDR3 totals 15 residues. Germline lookup yields CDR1 SQVTM and CDR2 ANQGSEA. The CDR3 coding sequence is TGCAGCGCTAGGGTTGGCGGGGGTCCCCAAGAGACCCAGTACTTC. It codes for CSARVGGGPQETQYF.

The V and J genes are TRBV7-8 and TRBJ1-1; no firm D call. V was trimmed by 1 base and J by 1 base, leaving 13 bases between them. The CDR3 covers 16 residues. Per germline, CDR1 SGHVS and CDR2 FQNEAQ. The CDR3: CASSLGVGRGNTEAFF. CDR3 sequence (DNA): TGTGCCAGCAGCTTAGGAGTGGGCCGGGGGAACACTGAAGCTTTCTTT.

CDR3 amino acids: CASLPWGGGYYNEQFF. CDR3 nucleotide sequence: TGCGCCAGCTTACCTTGGGGCGGGGGTTACTACAATGAGCAGTTCTTC. This chain links TRBV4-1 with TRBJ2-1, with 7 bases matching TRBD2. CDR1 is MGHRA and CDR2 is YSYEKL in the germline V gene. This CDR3 has 16 residues. Trimming removed 8 bases from V and 3 bases from J; junction bases left unmatched: 13.

V is TRBV6-6 and J is TRBJ1-5; 9 bases agree with TRBD1. Germline V gene sequence: CDR1 MNHNY, CDR2 SVGAGI (reference sequence). J gave up 6 bases and V 6 bases, and 9 bases lay outside the gene matches. The CDR3 extends over 15 amino acids. The CDR3 loop reads CASSSGTGHSQPQHF. The CDR3 nucleotides are TGTGCCAGCAGCTCCGGGACAGGGCATTCTCAGCCCCAGCATTTT.

The chain combines TRBV4-1 with TRBJ1-3; D not certain. V dropped 0 bases and J dropped 0 bases, with 12 bases sitting between them. Germline lookup yields CDR1 MGHRA and CDR2 YSYEKL. CDR3 length equals 17 residues. The CDR3 DNA reads TGCGCCAGCAGCCAAGATTGGGTGGTGTTCTCTGGAAACACCATATATTTT. This codes for CASSQDWVVFSGNTIYF.

The chain uses TRBV28 and TRBJ2-3; 7 bases are a match to TRBD1. Germline V gene data show CDR1 as MDHEN and CDR2 as SYDVKM. Trimming removed 5 bases from V and 0 bases from J; junction bases left unmatched: 8. This CDR3 region has 16 residues. The chain's CDR3 is CASSVQGEPSTDTQYF. CDR3 coding DNA: TGTGCCAGCAGTGTGCAGGGGGAACCTAGCACAGATACGCAGTATTTT.

J is TRBJ2-3 and V is TRBV19; 10 bases agree with TRBD2. CDR3 size: 16 residues. Trimming at V came to 5 bases and at J to 1 base, leaving 6 bases not matched to a gene. From germline, CDR1 is LNHDA and CDR2 SQIVND (reference sequence). The CDR3 nucleotides are TGTGCCAGTAGTTTTCTAGCGGGGGATCGCACAGATACGCAGTATTTT. Protein product: CASSFLAGDRTDTQYF.